Listed below are T cell receptor beta chains from one sample, sequenced in a study of blood T cell repertoires in COVID-19. Sequencing used immunoSEQ multiplex PCR; TCRdb keeps in-frame clones, though not all of them. This sample yields roughly 380,000 clones, of which 85% are seen a single time; approximately 3.6% belongs to the top ten. Sequenced sample: peripheral blood. Receptor source: a woman aged 18-29 years with acute or convalescent COVID-19. The CDR3 runs from the conserved cysteine through the conserved F or W. Fields, in order: V gene, D gene, clone size, CDR3 length, J gene, CDR3 protein, CDR3 DNA. D genes are given only for firm matches. Only some rows state a clone size, as once, few, many or a class for expanded clones.

TRBV7-2	TRBD2	-	16	TRBJ2-5	CASRPATSGRAETQYF	TGTGCCAGCAGGCCCGCAACTAGCGGGAGGGCTGAGACCCAGTACTTC
TRBV3-1/TRBV3-2	TRBD2	-	15	TRBJ2-5	CASSRTSGTQETQYF	TGTGCCAGCAGCCGGACTAGCGGGACCCAAGAGACCCAGTACTTC
TRBV5-1	-	-	14	TRBJ2-7	CASSFLQGPYEQYF	TGCGCCAGCAGCTTCCTTCAGGGTCCCTACGAGCAGTACTTC
TRBV7-8	TRBD1	-	14	TRBJ1-4	CASSIQGGAEKLFF	TGTGCCAGCAGCATCCAGGGGGGTGCTGAAAAACTGTTTTTT
TRBV5-1	TRBD1	few	15	TRBJ1-6	CASSQQGAGNSPLHF	TGCGCCAGCAGCCAACAGGGGGCTGGGAATTCACCCCTCCACTTT
TRBV18	TRBD1	once	13	TRBJ1-4	CASADRGDEKLFF	TGTGCCAGCGCCGACAGGGGGGATGAAAAACTGTTTTTT
TRBV15	TRBD2	-	15	TRBJ2-7	CATSTPRGGRYEQYF	TGTGCCACCAGCACCCCTAGGGGAGGGCGTTACGAGCAGTACTTC
TRBV4-2	-	few	16	TRBJ1-2	CASSQGGSRGYYGYTF	TGTGCCAGCAGCCAAGGAGGTTCAAGGGGGTACTATGGCTACACCTTC
TRBV27	TRBD2	-	16	TRBJ2-2	CASSSQRETNTGELFF	TGTGCCAGCAGTTCGCAGCGGGAGACGAACACCGGGGAGCTGTTTTTT
TRBV9	-	once	16	TRBJ2-1	CASGGGDGKTYNEQFF	TGTGCCAGCGGGGGAGGAGACGGGAAAACCTACAATGAGCAGTTCTTC
TRBV19	TRBD1	once	15	TRBJ2-7	CASSVTGAPSYEQYF	TGTGCCAGTAGTGTGACAGGGGCCCCCTCCTACGAGCAGTACTTC
TRBV6-5	TRBD1	few	13	TRBJ1-5	CASRKTGNQPQHF	TGTGCCAGCAGAAAGACAGGGAATCAGCCCCAGCATTTT
TRBV9	-	once	16	TRBJ1-4	CASSFGAGALNEKLFF	TGTGCCAGCAGCTTCGGAGCGGGGGCCCTTAATGAAAAACTGTTTTTT
TRBV30	TRBD1	-	14	TRBJ1-4	CAWSATGTNEKLFF	TGTGCCTGGAGCGCGACAGGGACGAATGAAAAACTGTTTTTT
TRBV4-1	-	-	18	TRBJ2-6	CASSHKDARVSGANVLTF	TGCGCCAGCAGCCATAAAGACGCCAGGGTGTCTGGGGCCAACGTCCTGACTTTC
TRBV5-6	TRBD2	-	17	TRBJ2-5	CASSLSSGSSFRETQYF	TGTGCCAGCAGCTTGTCTAGCGGGAGTAGTTTCCGGGAGACCCAGTACTTC
TRBV25-1	TRBD2	-	16	TRBJ2-7	CASAPPQGLGTFEQYF	TGTGCCAGCGCCCCCCCTCAGGGACTAGGGACCTTCGAGCAGTACTTC
TRBV7-3	-	-	13	TRBJ1-1	CASRWAWNTEAFF	TGTGCCAGCAGGTGGGCCTGGAACACTGAAGCTTTCTTT
TRBV6-5	TRBD2	-	14	TRBJ2-1	CASSWGSGGDEQFF	TGTGCCAGCAGTTGGGGGAGCGGGGGGGATGAGCAGTTCTTC
TRBV7-9	TRBD2	-	15	TRBJ2-1	CASSPGLAAYNEQFF	TGTGCCAGCAGCCCTGGACTAGCCGCCTACAATGAGCAGTTCTTC
TRBV29-1	TRBD1	-	14	TRBJ1-1	CSVERGLGLTEAFF	TGCAGCGTTGAGAGGGGGCTGGGTCTCACTGAAGCTTTCTTT
TRBV9	-	once	15	TRBJ1-6	CASSDGGGNNSPLHF	TGTGCCAGCAGCGACGGGGGAGGGAATAATTCACCCCTCCACTTT
TRBV6-5	TRBD1	-	14	TRBJ2-5	CASRLDRGRETQYF	TGTGCCAGCAGATTGGACAGGGGCAGGGAGACCCAGTACTTC
TRBV3-1/TRBV3-2	-	-	15	TRBJ1-2	CASSQSDAPGRGYTF	TGTGCCAGCAGCCAGAGCGACGCACCGGGTCGGGGCTACACCTTC
TRBV4-1	-	-	15	TRBJ1-5	CASSQGTESRQPQHF	TGCGCCAGCAGCCAAGGGACAGAATCCCGTCAGCCCCAGCATTTT
TRBV23-1	-	once	14	TRBJ1-1	CASKLDGGNTEAFF	TGCGCCAGCAAACTAGACGGGGGGAACACTGAAGCTTTCTTT
TRBV19	-	-	16	TRBJ2-5	CASSYSGKGGQETQYF	TGTGCCAGTAGTTACTCCGGCAAGGGCGGGCAAGAGACCCAGTACTTC
TRBV7-8	TRBD2	-	16	TRBJ2-3	CASSSGLAPSTDTQYF	TGTGCCAGCAGCTCGGGACTAGCGCCTAGCACAGATACGCAGTATTTT
TRBV28	TRBD1	-	15	TRBJ2-1	CASKRGTGTYNEQFF	TGTGCCAGCAAACGCGGGACAGGGACCTACAATGAGCAGTTCTTC
TRBV20-1	-	-	15	TRBJ1-1	CSASSTGIADTEAFF	TGCAGTGCTAGTTCAACAGGGATCGCTGACACTGAAGCTTTCTTT
TRBV12-3/TRBV12-4	-	-	13	TRBJ1-1	CASSSGTNTEAFF	TGTGCCAGCAGTTCAGGGACAAACACTGAAGCTTTCTTT
TRBV6-5	TRBD2	once	14	TRBJ2-5	CASRTTSGAATQYF	TGTGCCAGCAGAACTACTAGCGGGGCGGCGACCCAGTACTTC
TRBV5-1	TRBD1	-	16	TRBJ2-5	CASSLGTGWGKETQYF	TGCGCCAGCAGCTTGGGGACAGGGTGGGGGAAAGAGACCCAGTACTTC
TRBV7-9	-	few	16	TRBJ1-5	CASSLAPTEHNQPQHF	TGTGCCAGCAGCTTAGCCCCTACGGAGCACAATCAGCCCCAGCATTTT
TRBV6-6	TRBD2	-	14	TRBJ2-3	CASSSGGAVDTQYF	TGTGCCAGCAGCAGCGGGGGGGCAGTAGATACGCAGTATTTT
TRBV19	-	-	15	TRBJ2-1	CASSATLATTSEQFF	TGTGCCAGTAGTGCCACTCTAGCGACCACAAGTGAGCAGTTCTTC
TRBV13	-	few	13	TRBJ1-1	CASSLREHGEAFF	TGTGCCAGCAGTCTCAGGGAACATGGTGAAGCTTTCTTT
TRBV9	-	-	15	TRBJ1-1	CASSPTQGRTAEAFF	TGTGCCAGCAGCCCGACTCAGGGTCGTACAGCTGAAGCTTTCTTT
TRBV9	TRBD1	-	15	TRBJ2-2	CASSGRTGETGELFF	TGTGCCAGCAGCGGCCGGACAGGGGAAACCGGGGAGCTGTTTTTT
TRBV6-5	-	once	13	TRBJ2-1	CASSYSGDNEQFF	TGTGCCAGCAGTTACTCCGGGGACAATGAGCAGTTCTTC
TRBV5-1	TRBD2	-	16	TRBJ2-1	CASSSLAGAPYNEQFF	TGCGCCAGCAGCTCCCTAGCGGGCGCCCCCTACAATGAGCAGTTCTTC
TRBV7-9	TRBD2	-	13	TRBJ2-1	CASSLSGRGEQFF	TGTGCCAGCAGCTTAAGCGGGAGGGGTGAGCAGTTCTTC
TRBV9	-	-	14	TRBJ2-2	CASSREQWTGELFF	TGTGCCAGCAGCCGGGAGCAATGGACCGGGGAGCTGTTTTTT
TRBV2	TRBD2	-	15	TRBJ2-3	CASRGLAGTTDTQYF	TGTGCCAGCAGGGGACTAGCGGGTACTACAGATACGCAGTATTTT
TRBV6-1	-	few	13	TRBJ1-5	CASSETQWQPQHF	TGTGCCAGCAGTGAAACCCAGTGGCAGCCCCAGCATTTT
TRBV14	-	-	13	TRBJ2-7	CASSQDQFYEQYF	TGTGCCAGCAGCCAAGATCAATTTTACGAGCAGTACTTC
TRBV6-2/TRBV6-3	-	-	17	TRBJ1-3	CASSQTPGSSSGNTIYF	TGTGCCAGCAGCCAAACACCGGGGTCGAGCTCTGGAAACACCATATATTTT
TRBV9	TRBD2	-	17	TRBJ2-7	CASSASLAGASSYEQYF	TGTGCCAGCAGCGCATCACTAGCGGGGGCCTCCTCCTACGAGCAGTACTTC